This entry describes one T cell receptor beta chain. Sequenced by immunoSEQ multiplex PCR; TCRdb stores in-frame clones only, minus some. The profile covers over 15,000 clones, with approximately 80% appearing a single time and approximately 12% taken by the ten largest. This record belongs to a study of sequential checkpoint blockade in melanoma. On the study more broadly: Patients were randomized 1:1 to nivolumab-then-ipilimumab or ipilimumab-then-nivolumab first-line. Each arm's sequence ended with maintenance nivolumab.

The V gene's germline CDR1 is LGHNA and CDR2 YNFKEQ. V shed 1 base and J shed 0 bases, with 7 bases lying between them. The length of the CDR3 is 14 residues. This sample's treatment: randomized to nivolumab then ipilimumab (arm A) or the reverse (arm B). No patient had prior DNA-damaging chemotherapy. PBMC sorting kept live CD3+CD8+ cells without CD19 or CD56. The sequence derives from a human donor with melanoma. The chain recombines TRBV4-2 with TRBJ2-7; D is undetermined. The sequencing here drew on CD8+ T cells sorted from blood (inferred from file names), taken from a patient given nivolumab and ipilimumab in sequence. In nucleotides, the CDR3 is TGTGCCAGCAGCCAAGCGAAGAGCTCCTACGAGCAGTACTTC. Translation: CASSQAKSSYEQYF.